The rows below give T cell receptor beta chains drawn from one sample of a study of regulatory and conventional T cells in RAG deficiency. The assay was immunoSEQ multiplex PCR, and TCRdb's table has in-frame clones only and misses some. The table shows about 30,000 clones, with over 80% occurring only once. The sample was also reused in another study, on regulatory T cells.

Sample: Tregs sorted from blood. Receptors were obtained from a human donor in good health. Each CDR3 is given with its conserved first and last residue. Each record gives: clone size, D gene, V gene, J gene, CDR3 DNA, CDR3 protein. The D gene is left open where the match is weak. Clone size is not always given. Where it is, it says once, few, many or a class for expanded clones.

-	-	TRBV7-9	TRBJ1-5	TGTGCCAGCAGCTTGGCGGGGACCAGCAATCAGCCCCAGCATTTT	CASSLAGTSNQPQHF
-	TRBD1	TRBV19	TRBJ1-2	TGTGCCAGTAGTATATGGACAGGGAACTATGGCTACACCTTC	CASSIWTGNYGYTF
-	TRBD1	TRBV6-5	TRBJ1-2	TGTGCCAGCAGGAGGGGACAGGGAAACTATGGCTACACCTTC	CASRRGQGNYGYTF
-	-	TRBV21-1	TRBJ2-5	TGTGCCAGCAGCAACGTGGCATTTCGGGCACTTCAAGAGACCCAGTACTTC	CASSNVAFRALQETQYF
-	-	TRBV5-5	TRBJ1-5	TGTGCCAGCAGCTTGGATCATGGTTGGCCCCAGCATTTT	CASSLDHGWPQHF
-	-	TRBV9	TRBJ1-1	TGTGCCAGCAGAAGCATGACAGCTTTCACTGAAGCTTTCTTT	CASRSMTAFTEAFF
-	TRBD1	TRBV5-1	TRBJ2-3	TGCGCCAGCAGCTGGGGACAGGGGAGTATGGATACGCAGTATTTT	CASSWGQGSMDTQYF
-	-	TRBV19	TRBJ1-2	TGTGCCAGTACCGCCCAGTTCTATGGCTACACCTTC	CASTAQFYGYTF
-	-	TRBV7-9	TRBJ1-1	TGTGCCAGCAGCTTCTCGGGGAACACTGAAGCTTTCTTT	CASSFSGNTEAFF
-	-	TRBV5-1	TRBJ2-7	TGCGCCAGCAGCTTGTCAGGATTCTCCTACGAGCAGTACTTC	CASSLSGFSYEQYF
-	-	TRBV5-4	TRBJ2-5	TGTGCCAGCAGCCTCCCGCAAGGGCACGGCAGAGAGACCCAGTACTTC	CASSLPQGHGRETQYF
-	-	TRBV10-3	TRBJ1-3	TGTGCCATCAGTCCACAGCTTAACTCTGGAAACACCATATATTTT	CAISPQLNSGNTIYF
once	-	TRBV5-5	TRBJ2-3	TGTGCCAGCAGCCCCAGGGATACGCAGTATTTT	CASSPRDTQYF
-	TRBD2	TRBV7-9	TRBJ2-3	TGTGCCAGCAGCTTAGAGAGGCTAGCGGGCACAGATACGCAGTATTTT	CASSLERLAGTDTQYF
-	TRBD1	TRBV18	TRBJ2-3	TGTGCCAGCTCACCACCGAACAGGGGGCAAGATACGCAGTATTTT	CASSPPNRGQDTQYF
-	-	TRBV18	TRBJ1-1	TGTGCCAGCTCATCAGGGGTGGGCACTGAAGCTTTCTTT	CASSSGVGTEAFF
once	TRBD1	TRBV6-5	TRBJ1-2	TGTGCCAGCAGACCACAGGGGCCCGGGGGCTACACCTTC	CASRPQGPGGYTF
-	-	TRBV19	TRBJ2-3	TGTGCCAGTAAGGACAGAAACACAGATACGCAGTATTTT	CASKDRNTDTQYF
-	TRBD1	TRBV7-8	TRBJ2-7	TGTGCCAGCAGGATAGACAGGGGGGGTGCCTACGAGCAGTACTTC	CASRIDRGGAYEQYF
-	TRBD1	TRBV6-5	TRBJ1-4	TGTGCCAGCAATACCGGGACAGCAACTAATGAAAAACTGTTTTTT	CASNTGTATNEKLFF
few	-	TRBV29-1	TRBJ2-5	TGCAGCGCTGGTCAGGGAAGGTGGGAGACCCAGTACTTC	CSAGQGRWETQYF
-	-	TRBV29-1	TRBJ1-2	TGCAGCGTTGGTTATCTCGTGGGAGTTGGGTCTGAGGGCTACACCTTC	CSVGYLVGVGSEGYTF
-	-	TRBV6-1	TRBJ1-1	TGTGCCAGCAACGGGGACGGAAGGAACACTGAAGCTTTCTTT	CASNGDGRNTEAFF
-	TRBD1	TRBV10-3	TRBJ1-4	TGTGCCATCAGTCCAGGACAGGGAAGGTTTAACGAAAAACTGTTTTTT	CAISPGQGRFNEKLFF
-	-	TRBV6-6	TRBJ1-6	TGTGCCAGCATCACCTCATTTTTGGGGTCACCCCTCCACTTT	CASITSFLGSPLHF
-	-	TRBV19	TRBJ2-3	TGTGCCAGTAGTATAGGAGATTTGACGCAGTATTTT	CASSIGDLTQYF
-	-	TRBV30	TRBJ1-4	TGTGCCTGGAGCCAGGGGCAGGTTAATGAAAAACTGTTTTTT	CAWSQGQVNEKLFF